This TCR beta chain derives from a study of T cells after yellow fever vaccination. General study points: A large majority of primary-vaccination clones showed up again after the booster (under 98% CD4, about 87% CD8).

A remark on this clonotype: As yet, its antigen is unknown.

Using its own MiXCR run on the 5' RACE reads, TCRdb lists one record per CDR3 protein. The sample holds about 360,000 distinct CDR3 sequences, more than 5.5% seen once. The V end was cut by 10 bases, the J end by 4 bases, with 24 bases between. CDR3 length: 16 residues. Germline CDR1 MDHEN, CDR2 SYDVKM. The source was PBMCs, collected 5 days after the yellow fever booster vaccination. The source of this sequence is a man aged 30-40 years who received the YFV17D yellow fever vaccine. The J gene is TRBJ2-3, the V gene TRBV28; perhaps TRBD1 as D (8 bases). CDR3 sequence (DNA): TGTGCCACCAGGGAGCGGGGAAGGGGACAGGCAGATACGCAGTATTTT. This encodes CATRERGRGQADTQYF.